This T cell receptor (beta chain) comes out of a study of cytomegalovirus exposure and HLA in healthy donors. Study-wide points: HLA-A and HLA-B allele assignments for most subjects were reportedly predicted accurately using TCR beta sequences.

With 60 Vbeta and 13 Jbeta primers, the PCR was carried out. Clones were read by immunoSEQ multiplex PCR, and TCRdb kept only the in-frame ones, dropping some. The sample has 100,000 to 150,000 clones, and its top ten clones hold roughly 2%. Germline CDR1 reads MNHNS; CDR2 reads SASEGT. The CDR3 has 14 amino acids. V lost 8 bases to trimming and J lost 2 bases, with 12 bases between them. For this clone: What it binds is unknown.

The TCR sequence derives from a man in his forties or fifties in good health and CMV-seronegative. The material sequenced was PBMCs. This chain connects TRBV6-1 to TRBJ2-2, with D possibly being TRBD2 (6 bases). The CDR3 is CASGGRVNTGELFF. The CDR3 region has the DNA TGTGCCAGCGGGGGGAGAGTAAACACCGGGGAGCTGTTTTTT.